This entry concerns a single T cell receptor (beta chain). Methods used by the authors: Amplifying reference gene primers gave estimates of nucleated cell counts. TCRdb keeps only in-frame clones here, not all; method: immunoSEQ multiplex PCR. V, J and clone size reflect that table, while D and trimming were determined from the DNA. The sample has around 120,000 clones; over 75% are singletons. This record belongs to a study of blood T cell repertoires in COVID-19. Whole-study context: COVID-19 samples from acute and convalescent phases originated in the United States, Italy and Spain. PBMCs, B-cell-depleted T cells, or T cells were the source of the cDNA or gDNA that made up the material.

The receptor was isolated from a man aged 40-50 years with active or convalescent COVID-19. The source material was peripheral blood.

CDR3 nucleotides: TGTGCCAGCAGCTTAGGGGAGGCCGGGGAGCTGTTTTTT. Protein: CASSLGEAGELFF. The chain uses TRBV7-3 and TRBJ2-2; D is possibly TRBD2 (6 bases). This CDR3 has 13 amino acids. Germline CDR1 reads SGHTA; CDR2 reads FQGTGA. Between the trimmed V and J ends, which lost 2 bases and 6 bases, there was a span of 7 bases.